This record looks at one T cell receptor beta chain sequence and its context. What it recognizes is unknown. CDR3 length: 16 amino acids. The J segment lost 8 bases and the V segment lost 4 bases, leaving 11 bases of the junction unmatched. CDR1 and CDR2 from the germline V gene are MNHEY and SVGAGI. This sample was taken from a study of cytomegalovirus exposure and HLA in healthy donors. Turning to the study itself: Inside one of the first data releases sat around 77 million unique TCRs taken from HLA-typed donors. Overall study results and limits: More clonal expansion characterized HLA-associated TCR beta chains than equally common others in a later analysis.

A multiplex PCR was run with 60 Vbeta primers and 13 Jbeta primers. Here immunoSEQ multiplex PCR was the method, and the copy in TCRdb shows in-frame clones only, minus some. The sample shows roughly 120,000 clones, approximately 80% of them seen only once. Material: PBMCs. This clonotype originated in a young man in good health and CMV-seronegative. The chain recombines TRBV6-5 with TRBJ1-4, with 9 bases fitting TRBD1. The CDR3 reads CASSLGWGQGGEKLFF. The DNA of the CDR3 is TGTGCCAGCAGTTTGGGATGGGGACAGGGAGGCGAAAAACTGTTTTTT.